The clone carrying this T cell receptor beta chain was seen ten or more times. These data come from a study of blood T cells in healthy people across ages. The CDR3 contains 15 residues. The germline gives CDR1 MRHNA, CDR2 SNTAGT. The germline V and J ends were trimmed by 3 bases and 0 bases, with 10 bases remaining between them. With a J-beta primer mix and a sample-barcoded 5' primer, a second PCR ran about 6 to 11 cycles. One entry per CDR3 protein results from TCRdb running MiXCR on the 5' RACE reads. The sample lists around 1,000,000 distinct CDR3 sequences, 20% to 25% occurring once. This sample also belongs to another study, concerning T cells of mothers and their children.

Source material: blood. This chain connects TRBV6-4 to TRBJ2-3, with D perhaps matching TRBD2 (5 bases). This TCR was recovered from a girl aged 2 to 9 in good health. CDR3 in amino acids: CASSEQGGSTDTQYF. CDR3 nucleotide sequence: TGTGCCAGCAGTGAACAAGGCGGGAGCACAGATACGCAGTATTTT.